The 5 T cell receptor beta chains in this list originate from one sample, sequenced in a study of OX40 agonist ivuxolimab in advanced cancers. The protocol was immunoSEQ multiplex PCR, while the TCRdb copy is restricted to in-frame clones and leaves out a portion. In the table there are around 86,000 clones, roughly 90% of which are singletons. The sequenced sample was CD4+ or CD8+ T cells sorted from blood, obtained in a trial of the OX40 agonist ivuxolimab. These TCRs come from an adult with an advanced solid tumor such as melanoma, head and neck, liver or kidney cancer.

CDR3 nucleotides: TGTGCCAAGAAAGGACAGGCCGACTACGAGCAGTACTTC. Its translation is CAKKGQADYEQYF. The chain is built from TRBV2 and TRBJ2-7, with TRBD1 matching over 7 bases. The junction had 9 bases not matched to a gene; V was cut back by 10 bases and J by 3 bases. Germline values: CDR1 SNHLY, CDR2 FYNNEI. This CDR3 contains 13 residues.

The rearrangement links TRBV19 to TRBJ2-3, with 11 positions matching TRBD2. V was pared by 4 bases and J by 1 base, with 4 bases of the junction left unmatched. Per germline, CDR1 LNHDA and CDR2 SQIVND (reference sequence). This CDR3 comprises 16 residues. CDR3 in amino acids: CASSSLAGGGTDTQYF. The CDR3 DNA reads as TGTGCCAGTAGTAGTTTAGCGGGAGGGGGCACAGATACGCAGTATTTT.

The CDR3, as DNA: TGCGCCAGCAGCCCCGCAGGGGGAGGCACAGATACGCAGTATTTT. This sequence encodes CASSPAGGGTDTQYF. This sequence joins TRBV5-1 and TRBJ2-3; 7 nucleotides agree with TRBD1. The CDR3 loop spans 15 amino acids. After removal of 4 bases from V and 1 base from J, the junction contained 6 bases not matched to a gene. The germline gives CDR1 SGHRS, CDR2 YFSETQ.

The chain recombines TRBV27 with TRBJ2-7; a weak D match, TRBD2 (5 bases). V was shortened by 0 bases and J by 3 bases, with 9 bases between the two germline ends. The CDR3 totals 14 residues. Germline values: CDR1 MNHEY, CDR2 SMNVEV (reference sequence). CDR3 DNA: TGTGCCAGCAGTTTATCTAGCGCCAACTACGAGCAGTACTTC. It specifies CASSLSSANYEQYF.

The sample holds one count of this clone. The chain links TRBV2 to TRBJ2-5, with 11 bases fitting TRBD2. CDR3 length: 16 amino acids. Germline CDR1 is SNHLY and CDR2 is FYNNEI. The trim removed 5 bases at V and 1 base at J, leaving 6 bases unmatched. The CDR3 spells CASSQEGLAAQETQYF. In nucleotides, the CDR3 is TGTGCCAGCAGTCAAGAGGGACTAGCGGCCCAAGAGACCCAGTACTTC.